This T cell receptor (beta chain) came from a study of blood T cell repertoires in COVID-19. CDR1 and CDR2 from the germline V gene are SNHLY and FYNNEI. The CDR3 contains 17 residues. Losses at the gene ends were 10 bases for V and 4 bases for J; bases not matched to a gene: 14. Libraries were prepared by immunoSEQ multiplex PCR; TCRdb keeps only in-frame clonotypes and omits some of them. In the table there are about 150,000 clones, 60% to 80% of which are singletons. The V and J genes are TRBV2 and TRBJ2-5; 14 bases align to TRBD2. Source material: peripheral blood. This receptor was obtained from a man in his forties or fifties with active or convalescent COVID-19. CDR3 amino acids: CATAGLAGVTRAETQYF. The CDR3, as DNA: TGTGCCACCGCGGGACTAGCGGGAGTCACGCGCGCAGAGACCCAGTACTTC.